This TCR beta chain was recorded in a study of shared clonotypes between healthy human individuals. TCRdb's copy holds only in-frame clones and misses some; the assay was immunoSEQ multiplex PCR. Here the sample spans around 1.9 million clones, under 95% being singletons. There are 15 residues in the CDR3. Germline V CDR1 and CDR2: MNHEY, SMNVEV (reference sequence). J was trimmed by 4 bases and V by 5 bases; bases with no gene match: 8. Terminally differentiated effector memory CD45RA+ cells were left out of the naive CD8 fraction, which was CD45RO-negative and positively selected for CCR7. The clonotype originates from a man between 18 and 29 years old in good health. Some clones in this sample may be carry-over from other donors' samples. The rearrangement joins TRBV27 to TRBJ1-2; 9 positions agree with TRBD1. The source material was naive CD8+ T cells from PBMCs. The chain's CDR3 is CASSPWDRVSYGYTF. In DNA, the CDR3 is TGTGCCAGCAGTCCCTGGGACAGGGTTAGCTATGGCTACACCTTC.